This TCR beta chain was found in a study of breast tumors, draining lymph nodes, adjacent tissues (dated by TCRdb to 2016 to 2017). With respect to the entire study: Breast cancer patients provided tumor, adjacent nontumor tissue and axillary lymph nodes, and the study compared the TCR beta repertoires across these three sources. In human breast cancer, the study set out to evaluate how tumor, surrounding tissue and draining lymph node repertoires relate to one another and whether T cells may move between these sites. Summary of the overall study and its limitations: Rather than being directly demonstrated, the conclusion that tumor T cells originate in lymph nodes was presented as consistent with a hypothesis. The data were judged consistent with most tumor T cells deriving from the lymph node and then expanding within tumor tissue. T-cell repertoire diversity in tumors was found to be lower than in lymph nodes but higher than in nontumor tissue, and preferential V and J gene usage was observed. In luminal-like breast cancer, tumor and nontumor tissue repertoires resembled each other significantly more than in basal-like breast cancer.

Sequenced on an Illumina HiSeq 2000. Multiplex PCR amplification was used to build the TCR beta chain libraries. High-throughput sequencing was used to analyze the amplified TCR beta chain products. TCRdb reprocessing: public reads trimmed at Q25 with fastp, clones called with MiXCR, in-frame beta chains kept. CDR3 protein duplicates are merged, each entry listing the most common genes and DNA. This sample has 190,000 or so distinct CDR3 sequences in its table, and 31% of those were observed once. The ten largest clones represent roughly 4.3% of the sample. Concerning this clonotype: Its binding antigen is unknown. Possible read error: a much larger clone is one base away. Because the CDR3 is missing its conserved closing phenylalanine or tryptophan, this is likely a read error.

The axillary draining lymph nodes of breast cancer patients were the source of the lymph node samples. The material sequenced was axillary lymph node tissue. The receptor comes from a female donor with breast cancer. Some clones in this sample may be carry-over from other donors' samples.

For the CDR3, the sequence is CASSEGRWYGYTL. The bases read TGTGCCAGCAGTGAAGGCCGTTGGTATGGCTACACCCTC. The sequence links TRBV6-1 to TRBJ1-2, with the D segment identity uncertain. CDR1 and CDR2 are read off the germline V gene as MNHNS and SASEGT. Between the V and J ends, shortened by 1 base and 5 bases respectively, the junction contains 8 bases. The CDR3 region is 13 residues in length, termini included. CDR3 DNA is the only sequence kept; it has 39 bases, read in frame from the first base.